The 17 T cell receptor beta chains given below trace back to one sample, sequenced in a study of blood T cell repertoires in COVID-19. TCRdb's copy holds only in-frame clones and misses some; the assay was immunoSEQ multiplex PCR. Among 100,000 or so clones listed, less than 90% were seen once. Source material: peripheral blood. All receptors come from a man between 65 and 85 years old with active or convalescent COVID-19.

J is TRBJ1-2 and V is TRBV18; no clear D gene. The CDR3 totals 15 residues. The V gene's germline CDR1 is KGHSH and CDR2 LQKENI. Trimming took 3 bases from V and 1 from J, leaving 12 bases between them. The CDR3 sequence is CASSPAAPINYGYTF. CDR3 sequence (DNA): TGTGCCAGCTCACCGGCGGCCCCTATTAACTATGGCTACACCTTC.

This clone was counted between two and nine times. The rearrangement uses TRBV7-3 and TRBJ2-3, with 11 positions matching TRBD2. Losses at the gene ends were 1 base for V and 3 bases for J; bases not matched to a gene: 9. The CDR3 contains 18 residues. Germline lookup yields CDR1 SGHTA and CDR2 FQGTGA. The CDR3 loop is CASSLRPSGGPVTDTQYF. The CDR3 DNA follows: TGTGCCAGCAGCTTAAGGCCTAGCGGGGGGCCCGTAACAGATACGCAGTATTTT.

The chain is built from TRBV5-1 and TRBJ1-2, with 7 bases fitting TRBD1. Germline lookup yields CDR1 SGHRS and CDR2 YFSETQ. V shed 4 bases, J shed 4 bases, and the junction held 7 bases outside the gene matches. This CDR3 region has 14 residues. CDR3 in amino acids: CASSLGGLGYGYTF. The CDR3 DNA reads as TGCGCCAGCAGCCTAGGGGGCCTGGGCTATGGCTACACCTTC.

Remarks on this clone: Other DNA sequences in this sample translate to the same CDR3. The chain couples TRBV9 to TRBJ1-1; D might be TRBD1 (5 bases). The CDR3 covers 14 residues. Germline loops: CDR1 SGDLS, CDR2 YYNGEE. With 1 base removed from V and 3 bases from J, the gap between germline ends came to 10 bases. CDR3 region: CASSVTGRDTEAFF. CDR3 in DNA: TGTGCCAGCAGCGTAACAGGTAGGGACACTGAAGCTTTCTTT. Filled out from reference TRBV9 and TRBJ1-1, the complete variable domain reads DSGVTQTPKHLITATGQRVTLRCSPRSGDLSVYWYQQSLDQGLQFLIQYYNGEERAKGNILERFSAQQFPDLHSELNLSSLELGDSALYFCASSVTGRDTEAFFGQGTRLTVV.

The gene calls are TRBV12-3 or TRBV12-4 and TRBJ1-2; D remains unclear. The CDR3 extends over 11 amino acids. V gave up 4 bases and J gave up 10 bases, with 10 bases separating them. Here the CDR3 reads CASSSLWPYTF. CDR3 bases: TGTGCCAGCAGTTCCCTTTGGCCCTACACCTTC.

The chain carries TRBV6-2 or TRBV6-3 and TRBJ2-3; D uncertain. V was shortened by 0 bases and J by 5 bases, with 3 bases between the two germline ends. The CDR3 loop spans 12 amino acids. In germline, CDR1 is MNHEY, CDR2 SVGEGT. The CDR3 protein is CASSYSRDTQYF. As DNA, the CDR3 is TGTGCCAGCAGTTACTCGAGAGATACGCAGTATTTT.

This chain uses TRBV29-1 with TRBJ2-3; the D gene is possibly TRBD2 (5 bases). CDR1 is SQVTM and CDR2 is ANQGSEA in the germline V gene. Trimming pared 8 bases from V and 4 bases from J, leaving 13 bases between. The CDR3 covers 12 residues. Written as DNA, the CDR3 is TGCAGCTCTGAATCGGGGTCAGATACGCAGTATTTT. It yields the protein CSSESGSDTQYF.

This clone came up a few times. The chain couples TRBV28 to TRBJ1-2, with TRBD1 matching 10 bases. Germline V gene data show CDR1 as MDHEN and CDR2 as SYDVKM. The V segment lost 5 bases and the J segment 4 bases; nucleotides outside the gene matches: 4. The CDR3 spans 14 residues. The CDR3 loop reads CASSPGTGVYGYTF. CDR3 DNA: TGTGCCAGCAGTCCAGGGACAGGGGTCTATGGCTACACCTTC.

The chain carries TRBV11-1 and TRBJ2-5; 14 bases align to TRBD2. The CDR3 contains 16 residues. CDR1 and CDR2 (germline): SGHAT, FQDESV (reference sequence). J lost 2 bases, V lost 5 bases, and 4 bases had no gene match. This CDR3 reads CASSAGTSGSQETQYF. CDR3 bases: TGTGCCAGCAGCGCCGGGACTAGCGGGAGTCAAGAGACCCAGTACTTC.

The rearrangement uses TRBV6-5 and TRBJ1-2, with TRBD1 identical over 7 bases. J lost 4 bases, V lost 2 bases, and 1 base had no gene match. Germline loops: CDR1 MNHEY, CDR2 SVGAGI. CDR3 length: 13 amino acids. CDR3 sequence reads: CASSYRQGYGYTF. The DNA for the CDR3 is TGTGCCAGCAGTTACCGACAGGGCTATGGCTACACCTTC.

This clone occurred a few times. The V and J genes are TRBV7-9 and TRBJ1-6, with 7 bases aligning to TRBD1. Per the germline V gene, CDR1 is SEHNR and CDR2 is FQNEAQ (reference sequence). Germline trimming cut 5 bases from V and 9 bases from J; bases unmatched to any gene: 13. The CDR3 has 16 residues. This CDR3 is CASSEATGVIGSPLHF. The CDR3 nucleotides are TGTGCCAGCAGCGAAGCTACAGGGGTAATAGGTTCACCCCTCCACTTT.

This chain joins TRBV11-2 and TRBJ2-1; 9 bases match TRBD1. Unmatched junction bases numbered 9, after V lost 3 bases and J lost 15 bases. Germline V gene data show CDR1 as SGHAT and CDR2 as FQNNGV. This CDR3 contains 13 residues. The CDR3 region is CASSLGQGQRPFF. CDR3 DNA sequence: TGTGCCAGCAGCTTGGGACAGGGTCAAAGGCCGTTCTTC.

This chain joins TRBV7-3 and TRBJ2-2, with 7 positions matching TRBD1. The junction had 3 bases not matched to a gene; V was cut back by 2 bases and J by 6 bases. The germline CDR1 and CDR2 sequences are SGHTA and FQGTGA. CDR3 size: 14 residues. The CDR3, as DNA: TGTGCCAGCAGCTTAGAGGGGGCGCCCGGGGAGCTGTTTTTT. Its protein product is CASSLEGAPGELFF.

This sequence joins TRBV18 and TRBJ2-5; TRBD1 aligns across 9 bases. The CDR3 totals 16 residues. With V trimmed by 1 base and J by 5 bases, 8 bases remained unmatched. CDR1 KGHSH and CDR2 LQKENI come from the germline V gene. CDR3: CASSPLPQGAGETQYF. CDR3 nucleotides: TGTGCCAGCTCACCACTACCACAGGGGGCAGGGGAGACCCAGTACTTC.

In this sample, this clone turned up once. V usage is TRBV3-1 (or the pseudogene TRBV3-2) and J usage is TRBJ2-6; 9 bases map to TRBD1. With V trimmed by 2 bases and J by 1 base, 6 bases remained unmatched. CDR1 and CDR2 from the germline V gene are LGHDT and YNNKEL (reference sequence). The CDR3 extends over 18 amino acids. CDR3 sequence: CASSQRTGARSGANVLTF. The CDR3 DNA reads TGTGCCAGCAGCCAACGGACAGGGGCCCGTTCTGGGGCCAACGTCCTGACTTTC.

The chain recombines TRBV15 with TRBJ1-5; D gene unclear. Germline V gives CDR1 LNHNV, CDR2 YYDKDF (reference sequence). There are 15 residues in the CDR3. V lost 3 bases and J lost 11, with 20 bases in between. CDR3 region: CATSRELGRAGAQHF. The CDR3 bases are TGTGCCACCAGCAGGGAACTTGGCCGTGCCGGAGCCCAGCATTTT.

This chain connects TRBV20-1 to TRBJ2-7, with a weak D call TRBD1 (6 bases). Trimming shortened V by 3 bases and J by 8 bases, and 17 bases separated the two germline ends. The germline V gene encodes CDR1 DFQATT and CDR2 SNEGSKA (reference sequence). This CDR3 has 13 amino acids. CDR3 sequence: CSASTGLNRQQYF. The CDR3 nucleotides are TGCAGTGCTAGTACAGGGCTGAATCGCCAGCAGTACTTC.